This is a list of T cell receptor beta chains from one sample in a study of T cells of healthy individuals. TCRdb reanalysed the 5' RACE reads using MiXCR and keeps one entry per CDR3 protein. The table records approximately 89,000 distinct CDR3 sequences, 5% of them present only once. The receptors stem from a female donor in good health. CDR3s include the opening cysteine and the closing phenylalanine or tryptophan. The order of the fields is V gene, J gene, D gene, clone size, CDR3 protein, CDR3 DNA. The D gene is left open where the match is weak. The listing skips clone size in some rows; elsewhere it reads once, few, many or a size class.

TRBV30	TRBJ2-1	.	.	CAWSTDNEQFF	TGTGCCTGGAGTACAGACAATGAGCAGTTCTTC
TRBV7-2	TRBJ2-7	TRBD1	.	CASSFGTGVSYEQYF	TGTGCCAGCAGCTTCGGGACAGGTGTTTCCTACGAGCAGTACTTC
TRBV6-1	TRBJ2-2	TRBD2	many	CASSESGRGTGELFF	TGTGCCAGCAGTGAAAGCGGGAGAGGCACCGGGGAGCTGTTTTTT
TRBV20-1	TRBJ2-7	TRBD2	.	CSARDPFSGTSSYEQYF	TGCAGTGCTAGAGATCCCTTTAGCGGGACCTCCTCCTACGAGCAGTACTTC
TRBV7-9	TRBJ1-4	TRBD1	few	CASSVTGTVNEKLFF	TGTGCCAGCAGCGTTACCGGGACAGTTAATGAAAAACTGTTTTTT
TRBV7-2	TRBJ2-3	TRBD2	many	CASSSPLTSGRADTQYF	TGTGCCAGCAGCTCCCCCTTGACTAGCGGGAGGGCAGATACGCAGTATTTT
TRBV9	TRBJ2-5	TRBD2	many	CASSPAAGGETQYF	TGTGCCAGCAGCCCCGCCGCGGGAGGTGAGACCCAGTACTTC
TRBV20-1	TRBJ1-2	.	few	CSAREPYGYTF	TGCAGTGCTAGAGAACCCTATGGCTACACCTTC
TRBV7-9	TRBJ1-1	TRBD1	many	CASSSTPHGQGGTEAFF	TGTGCCAGCAGCTCTACTCCCCATGGACAGGGGGGCACTGAAGCTTTCTTT
TRBV5-1	TRBJ2-3	TRBD2	few	CASSPMSSGSTGVVDTQYF	TGCGCCAGCAGTCCAATGTCTAGCGGGAGTACCGGTGTGGTAGATACGCAGTATTTT
TRBV6-5	TRBJ1-2	TRBD1	.	CASSYSMVQGAHPNYGYTF	TGTGCCAGCAGTTACTCGATGGTACAGGGGGCCCATCCTAACTATGGCTACACCTTC
TRBV28	TRBJ1-6	TRBD1	.	CASRPRGEALNSPLHF	TGTGCCAGCAGGCCCAGGGGGGAAGCTTTAAATTCACCCCTCCACTTT
TRBV19	TRBJ2-1	TRBD2	many	CASSILAGGFYNEQFF	TGTGCCAGTAGTATTTTAGCGGGAGGATTCTACAATGAGCAGTTCTTC
TRBV6-5	TRBJ1-1	TRBD1	few	CASSYVNTGVKISEAFF	TGTGCCAGCAGTTACGTGAATACAGGGGTGAAAATCTCTGAAGCTTTCTTT
TRBV20-1	TRBJ2-3	.	many	CSARPGGYGTDTQYF	TGCAGTGCCCGACCGGGCGGTTATGGCACAGATACGCAGTATTTT